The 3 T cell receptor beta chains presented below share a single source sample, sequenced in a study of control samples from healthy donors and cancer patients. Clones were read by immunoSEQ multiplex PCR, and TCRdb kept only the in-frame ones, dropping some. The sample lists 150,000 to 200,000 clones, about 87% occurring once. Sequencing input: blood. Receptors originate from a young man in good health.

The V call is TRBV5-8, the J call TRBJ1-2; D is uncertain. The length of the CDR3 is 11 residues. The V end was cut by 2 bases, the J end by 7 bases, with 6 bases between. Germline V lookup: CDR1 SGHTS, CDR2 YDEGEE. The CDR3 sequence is CASSFLVGYTF. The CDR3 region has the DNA TGTGCCAGCAGCTTCCTGGTTGGCTACACCTTC.

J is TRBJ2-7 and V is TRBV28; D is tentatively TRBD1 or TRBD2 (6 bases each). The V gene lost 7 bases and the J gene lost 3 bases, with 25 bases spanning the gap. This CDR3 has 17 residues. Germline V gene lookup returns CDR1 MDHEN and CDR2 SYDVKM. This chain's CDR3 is CASIRAQGKGGNYEQYF. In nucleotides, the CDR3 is TGTGCCAGCATCAGGGCTCAGGGGAAGGGAGGTAACTACGAGCAGTACTTC.

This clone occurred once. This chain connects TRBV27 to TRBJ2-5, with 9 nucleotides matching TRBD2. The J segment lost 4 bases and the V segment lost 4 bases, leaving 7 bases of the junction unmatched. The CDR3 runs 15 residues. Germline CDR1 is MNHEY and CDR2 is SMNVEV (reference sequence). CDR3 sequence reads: CASSWIAGDGETQYF. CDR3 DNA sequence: TGTGCCAGCAGTTGGATAGCGGGAGACGGAGAGACCCAGTACTTC.